This T cell receptor beta chain was retrieved from a study of blood T cell repertoires in COVID-19. CDR1 and CDR2 from the germline V gene are SGHTA and FQGNSA. Trimming cost V 2 bases and J 2 bases, with 13 bases left between them. The CDR3 has 15 amino acids. Generated by immunoSEQ multiplex PCR, the TCRdb table keeps only in-frame clones and is missing some. The data show about 300,000 clones, around 89% seen once. The receptor was derived from a woman aged 25 to 45 who had recovered from COVID-19. The sample was peripheral blood. V usage is TRBV7-2 and J usage is TRBJ2-7, with D hard to call. CDR3 protein: CASSLQANQPYEQYF. In DNA, the CDR3 is TGTGCCAGCAGCTTACAGGCGAACCAACCCTACGAGCAGTACTTC.